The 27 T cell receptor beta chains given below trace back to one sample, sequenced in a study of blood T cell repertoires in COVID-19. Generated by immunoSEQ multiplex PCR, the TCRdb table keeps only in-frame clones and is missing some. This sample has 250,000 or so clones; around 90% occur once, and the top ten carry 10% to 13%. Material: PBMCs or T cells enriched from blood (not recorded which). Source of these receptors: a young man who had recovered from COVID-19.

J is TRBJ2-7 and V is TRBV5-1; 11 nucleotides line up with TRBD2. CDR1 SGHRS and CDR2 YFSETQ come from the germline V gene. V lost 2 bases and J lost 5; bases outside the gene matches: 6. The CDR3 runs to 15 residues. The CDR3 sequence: CASSLNSGGAHEQYF. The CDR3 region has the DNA TGCGCCAGCAGCTTAAATAGCGGGGGGGCCCACGAGCAGTACTTC.

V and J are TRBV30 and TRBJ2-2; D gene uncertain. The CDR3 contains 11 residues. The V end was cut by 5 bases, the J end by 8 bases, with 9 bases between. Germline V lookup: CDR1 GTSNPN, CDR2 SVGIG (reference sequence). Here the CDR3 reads CAWDRLGELFF. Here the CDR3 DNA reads TGTGCCTGGGATAGACTTGGGGAGCTGTTTTTT.

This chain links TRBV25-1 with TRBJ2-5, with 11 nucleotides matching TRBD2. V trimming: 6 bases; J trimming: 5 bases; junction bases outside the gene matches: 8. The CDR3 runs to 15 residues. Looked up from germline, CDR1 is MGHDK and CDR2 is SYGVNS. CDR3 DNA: TGTGCCAGCAGCCAACTAGCGGGAGAGGCGGAGACCCAGTACTTC. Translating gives CASSQLAGEAETQYF. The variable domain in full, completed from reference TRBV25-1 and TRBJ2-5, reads EADIYQTPRYLVIGTGKKITLECSQTMGHDKMYWYQQDPGMELHLIHYSYGVNSTEKGDLSSESTVSRIRTEHFPLTLESARPSHTSQYLCASSQLAGEAETQYFGPGTRLLVL.

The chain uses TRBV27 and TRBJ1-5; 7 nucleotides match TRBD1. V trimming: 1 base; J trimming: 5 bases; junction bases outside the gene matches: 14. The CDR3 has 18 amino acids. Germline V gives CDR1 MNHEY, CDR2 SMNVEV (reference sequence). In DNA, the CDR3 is TGTGCCAGCAGTTTATACGGTCCCTACAGGGGTTCGCATCAGCCCCAGCATTTT. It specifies CASSLYGPYRGSHQPQHF.

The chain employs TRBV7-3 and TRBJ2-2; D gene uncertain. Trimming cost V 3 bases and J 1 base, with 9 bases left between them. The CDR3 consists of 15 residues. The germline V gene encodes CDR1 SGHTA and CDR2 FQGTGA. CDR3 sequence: CASSFNGRNTGELFF. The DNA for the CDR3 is TGTGCCAGCAGCTTCAATGGCAGGAACACCGGGGAGCTGTTTTTT.

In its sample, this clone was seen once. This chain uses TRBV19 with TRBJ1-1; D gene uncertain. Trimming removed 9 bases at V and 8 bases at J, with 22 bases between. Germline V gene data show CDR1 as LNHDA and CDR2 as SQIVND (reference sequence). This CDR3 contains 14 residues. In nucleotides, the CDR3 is TGTGCCAGCCGCGACACACCCCGACAAAGCGAAGCTTTCTTT. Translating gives CASRDTPRQSEAFF. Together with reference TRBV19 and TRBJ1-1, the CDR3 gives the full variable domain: DGGITQSPKYLFRKEGQNVTLSCEQNLNHDAMYWYRQDPGQGLRLIYYSQIVNDFQKGDIAEGYSVSREKKESFPLTVTSAQKNPTAFYLCASRDTPRQSEAFFGQGTRLTVV.

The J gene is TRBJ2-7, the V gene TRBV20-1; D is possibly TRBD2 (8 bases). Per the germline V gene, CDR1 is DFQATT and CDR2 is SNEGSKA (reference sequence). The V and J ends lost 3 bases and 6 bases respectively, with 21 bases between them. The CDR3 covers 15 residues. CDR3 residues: CSASGKRGTETEQYF. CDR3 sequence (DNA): TGCAGTGCTAGTGGAAAGCGGGGGACAGAGACCGAGCAGTACTTC.

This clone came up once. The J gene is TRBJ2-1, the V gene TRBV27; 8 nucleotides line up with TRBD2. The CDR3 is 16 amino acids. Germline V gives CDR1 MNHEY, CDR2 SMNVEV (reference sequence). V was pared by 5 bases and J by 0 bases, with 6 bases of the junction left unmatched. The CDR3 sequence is CASSHTGRVSYNEQFF. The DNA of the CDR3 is TGTGCCAGCAGTCACACCGGGAGGGTCTCCTACAATGAGCAGTTCTTC.

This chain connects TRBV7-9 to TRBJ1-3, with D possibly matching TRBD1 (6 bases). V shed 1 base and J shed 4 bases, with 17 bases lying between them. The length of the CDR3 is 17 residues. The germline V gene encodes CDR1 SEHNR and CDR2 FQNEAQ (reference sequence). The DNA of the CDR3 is TGTGCCAGCAGCTTAGAGGGGAGCAGGGGCTCGGGAAACACCATATATTTT. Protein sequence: CASSLEGSRGSGNTIYF.

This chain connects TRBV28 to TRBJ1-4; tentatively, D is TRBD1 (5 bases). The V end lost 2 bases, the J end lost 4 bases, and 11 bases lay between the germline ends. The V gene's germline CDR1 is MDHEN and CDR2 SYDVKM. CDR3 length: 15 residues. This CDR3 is CASSLGGGVNEKLFF. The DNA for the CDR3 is TGTGCCAGCAGTTTAGGTGGGGGGGTTAATGAAAAACTGTTTTTT.

CDR3 DNA: TGCGCCAGCAGCCAAGAGTTCCGAGGCTCCTACAATGAGCAGTTCTTC. Protein: CASSQEFRGSYNEQFF. The chain recombines TRBV4-3 with TRBJ2-1; D gene ambiguous. The CDR3 totals 16 residues. CDR1 is LGHNA and CDR2 is YSLEER in the germline V gene. The V end lost 0 bases, the J end lost 0 bases, and 9 bases lay between the germline ends.

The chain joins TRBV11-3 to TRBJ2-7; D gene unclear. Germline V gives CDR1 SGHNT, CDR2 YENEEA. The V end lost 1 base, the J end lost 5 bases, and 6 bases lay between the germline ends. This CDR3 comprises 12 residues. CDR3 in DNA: TGTGCCAGCAGCTTAGGTTCAAACGAGCAGTACTTC. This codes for CASSLGSNEQYF.

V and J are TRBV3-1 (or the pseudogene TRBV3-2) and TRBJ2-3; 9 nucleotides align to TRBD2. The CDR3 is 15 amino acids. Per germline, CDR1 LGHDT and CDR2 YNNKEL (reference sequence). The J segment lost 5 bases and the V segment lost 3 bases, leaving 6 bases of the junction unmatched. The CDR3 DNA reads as TGTGCCAGCAGCCAGGAGCGGGGGGTTCAAGATACGCAGTATTTT. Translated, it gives CASSQERGVQDTQYF.

The CDR3 sequence is CASRTGLTSETQYF. The CDR3, as DNA: TGTGCCAGCAGAACCGGACTAACCTCGGAGACCCAGTACTTC. The chain employs TRBV6-5 and TRBJ2-5; TRBD2 is a possible D gene (6 bases). Germline-derived CDR1 and CDR2 are MNHEY and SVGAGI. V was clipped by 6 bases and J by 5 bases, with 16 bases between them. The CDR3 consists of 14 residues.

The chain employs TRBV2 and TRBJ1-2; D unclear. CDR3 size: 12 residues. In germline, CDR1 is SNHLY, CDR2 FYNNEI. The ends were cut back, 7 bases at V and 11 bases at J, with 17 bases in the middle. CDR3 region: CASTPSGRVYTF. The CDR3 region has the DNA TGTGCCAGCACTCCCTCGGGGAGGGTGTACACCTTC.

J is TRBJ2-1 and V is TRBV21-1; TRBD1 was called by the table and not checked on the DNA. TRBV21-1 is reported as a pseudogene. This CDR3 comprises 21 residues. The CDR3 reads CASSKAPFKTAKGVPYNEQFF. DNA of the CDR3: TGTGCCAGCAGCAAAGCACCATTCAAGACAGCAAAAGGGGTCCCCTACAATGAGCAGTTCTTC.

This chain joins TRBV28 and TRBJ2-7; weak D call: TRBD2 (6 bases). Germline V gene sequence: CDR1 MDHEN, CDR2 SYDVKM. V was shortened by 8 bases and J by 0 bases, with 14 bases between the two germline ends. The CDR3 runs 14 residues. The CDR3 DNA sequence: TGTGCCAGCGGGACGGGGACTGGCTCCTACGAGCAGTACTTC. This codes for CASGTGTGSYEQYF.

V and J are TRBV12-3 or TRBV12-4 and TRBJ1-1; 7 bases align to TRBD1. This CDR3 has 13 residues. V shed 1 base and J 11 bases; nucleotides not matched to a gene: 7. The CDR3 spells CASSLEGAGTAFF. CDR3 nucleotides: TGTGCCAGCAGTTTAGAGGGGGCCGGAACTGCTTTCTTT.

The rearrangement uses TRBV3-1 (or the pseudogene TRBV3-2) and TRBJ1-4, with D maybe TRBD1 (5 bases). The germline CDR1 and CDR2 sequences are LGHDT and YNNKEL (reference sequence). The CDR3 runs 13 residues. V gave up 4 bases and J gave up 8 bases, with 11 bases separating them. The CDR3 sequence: CASSPDIREKLFF. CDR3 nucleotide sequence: TGTGCCAGCAGCCCGGACATAAGGGAAAAACTGTTTTTT.

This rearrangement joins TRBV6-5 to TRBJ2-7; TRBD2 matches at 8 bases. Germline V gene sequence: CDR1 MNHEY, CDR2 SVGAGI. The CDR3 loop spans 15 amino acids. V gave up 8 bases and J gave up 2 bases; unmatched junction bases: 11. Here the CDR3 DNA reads TGTGCCAGCGGCGACCCCGGGACTAGTACCTACGAGCAGTACTTC. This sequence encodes CASGDPGTSTYEQYF.

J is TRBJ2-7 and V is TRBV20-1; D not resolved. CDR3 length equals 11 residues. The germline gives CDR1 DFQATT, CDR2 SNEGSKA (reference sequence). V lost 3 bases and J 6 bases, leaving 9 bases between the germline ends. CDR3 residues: CSASRSSEQYF. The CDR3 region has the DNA TGCAGTGCTAGTCGGTCAAGCGAGCAGTACTTC.

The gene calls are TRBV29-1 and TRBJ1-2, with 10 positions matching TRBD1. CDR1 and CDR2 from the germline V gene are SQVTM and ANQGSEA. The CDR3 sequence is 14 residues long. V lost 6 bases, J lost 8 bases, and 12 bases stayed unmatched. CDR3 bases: TGCAGCGTCGTAACCGGGACAGGGGCAGAAGGCTACACCTTC. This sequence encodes CSVVTGTGAEGYTF.

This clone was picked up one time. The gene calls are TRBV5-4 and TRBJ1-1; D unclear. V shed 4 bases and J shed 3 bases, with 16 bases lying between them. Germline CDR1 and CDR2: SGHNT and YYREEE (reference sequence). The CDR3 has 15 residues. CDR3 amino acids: CASSKSSLPHTEAFF. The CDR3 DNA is TGTGCCAGCAGCAAGTCCTCACTACCTCACACTGAAGCTTTCTTT.

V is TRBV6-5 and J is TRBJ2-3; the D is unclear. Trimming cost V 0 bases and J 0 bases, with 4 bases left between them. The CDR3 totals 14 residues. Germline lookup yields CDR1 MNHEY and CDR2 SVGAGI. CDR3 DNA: TGTGCCAGCAGTTACTCGTATAGCACAGATACGCAGTATTTT. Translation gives CASSYSYSTDTQYF.

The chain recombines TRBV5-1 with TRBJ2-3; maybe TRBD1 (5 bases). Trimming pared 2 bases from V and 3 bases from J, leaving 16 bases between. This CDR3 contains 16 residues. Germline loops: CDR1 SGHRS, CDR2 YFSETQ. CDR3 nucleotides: TGCGCCAGCAGCTTTCTTGGGGCGCGTATTACAGATACGCAGTATTTT. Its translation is CASSFLGARITDTQYF. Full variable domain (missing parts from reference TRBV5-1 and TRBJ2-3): KAGVTQTPRYLIKTRGQQVTLSCSPISGHRSVSWYQQTPGQGLQFLFEYFSETQRNKGNFPGRFSGRQFSNSRSEMNVSTLELGDSALYLCASSFLGARITDTQYFGPGTRLTVL.

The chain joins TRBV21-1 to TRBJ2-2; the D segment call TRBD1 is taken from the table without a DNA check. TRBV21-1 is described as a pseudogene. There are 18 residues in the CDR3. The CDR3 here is CASSKKGAGPGGTGELFF. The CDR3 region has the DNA TGTGCCAGCAGCAAAAAGGGGGCAGGGCCCGGGGGCACCGGGGAGCTGTTTTTT.

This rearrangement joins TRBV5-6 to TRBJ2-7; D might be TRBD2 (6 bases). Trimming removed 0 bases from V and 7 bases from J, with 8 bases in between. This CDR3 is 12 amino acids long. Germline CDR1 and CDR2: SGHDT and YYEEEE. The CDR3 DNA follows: TGTGCCAGCAGCTTGGCGGGGAGGGAGCAGTACTTC. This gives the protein CASSLAGREQYF.